The clone carrying this T cell receptor (beta chain) was observed a handful of times. Unique molecular identifiers were attached to individual cDNA molecules during library preparation. TCRdb passed the RACE reads through MiXCR, listing each CDR3 protein once. The repertoire includes under 300,000 distinct CDR3 sequences, about 8.6% of them detected once, and over 2% sits in the top ten. V shed 6 bases and J shed 0 bases, with 14 bases lying between them. The CDR3 is 15 amino acids. This sample is part of a study of human T cells and chemical hapten exposure. Time point here: pre-sensitization, week 0. Treatment described: therapeutic diphenylcyclopropenone sensitization with weekly scalp DPC.

The source was whole blood, collected in connection with sensitization to the hapten diphenylcyclopropenone (DPC). This chain joins TRBV12-3 or TRBV12-4 and TRBJ1-2; D is unclear. The TCR sequence derives from a woman between 40 and 55 years old with alopecia areata. Some clones in this sample may be carry-over from other donors' samples. CDR3 nucleotide sequence: TGTGCCAGCAGCCCCGGGCAGAGGCCTAACTATGGCTACACCTTC. Its protein is CASSPGQRPNYGYTF.